These T cell receptor beta chains were read from a single sample in a study of blood T cell repertoires in COVID-19. The protocol was immunoSEQ multiplex PCR, while the TCRdb copy is restricted to in-frame clones and leaves out a portion. This sample has fewer than 350,000 clones, with roughly 90% found just once. Sequences were obtained from PBMCs or T cells enriched from blood (not recorded which). The receptors shown here come from a woman in her thirties or forties with acute COVID-19. Both conserved end residues are part of each CDR3. The D gene is left open where the match is weak. Size values are once, few and many counts, or a class for expanded clones, and some rows have none.

clone_size d_call j_call v_call cdr3_aa cdr3_nt
once TRBD2 TRBJ2-7 TRBV5-4 CASSSLPGTRTNEQYF TGTGCCAGCAGTTCACTACCCGGGACTAGAACTAACGAGCAGTACTTC
NA NA TRBJ2-3 TRBV28 CASSFRVPDTQYF TGTGCCAGCAGTTTCAGGGTCCCAGATACGCAGTATTTT
NA NA TRBJ2-7 TRBV28 CASSLNRGEQYF TGTGCCAGCAGTTTGAACCGGGGCGAGCAGTACTTC
NA NA TRBJ1-1 TRBV3-1/TRBV3-2 CASSQDQAFAEAFF TGTGCCAGCAGCCAAGATCAGGCGTTCGCTGAAGCTTTCTTT
NA TRBD1 TRBJ2-3 TRBV5-4 CASSSGTGGSDTQYF TGTGCCAGCAGCTCCGGGACAGGGGGGTCAGATACGCAGTATTTT
NA TRBD1 TRBJ1-2 TRBV5-4 CASSFTGGAHSNYGYTF TGTGCCAGCAGCTTCACAGGGGGCGCCCATTCTAACTATGGCTACACCTTC
once TRBD1 TRBJ2-3 TRBV15 CATSRDRDRDTQYF TGTGCCACCAGCAGAGATAGGGACAGAGATACGCAGTATTTT
once TRBD1 TRBJ1-1 TRBV12-3/TRBV12-4 CASSPYRGTEAFF TGTGCCAGCAGTCCTTACAGGGGCACTGAAGCTTTCTTT
NA NA TRBJ1-2 TRBV4-1 CASSQDPIGRARGYTF TGCGCCAGCAGCCAAGATCCGATCGGGAGGGCGCGGGGCTACACCTTC
once NA TRBJ1-1 TRBV13 CASSSQLGRGTEAFF TGTGCCAGCAGTTCCCAGCTAGGTCGGGGCACTGAAGCTTTCTTT
NA NA TRBJ1-4 TRBV5-1 CASSLATGRGEKLFF TGCGCCAGCAGCTTGGCCACAGGGAGGGGTGAAAAACTGTTTTTT
NA NA TRBJ2-1 TRBV5-1 CASSLAGLENNEQFF TGCGCCAGCAGCTTGGCCGGACTGGAGAACAATGAGCAGTTCTTC
NA NA TRBJ1-4 TRBV5-1 CASSRLGATNEKLFF TGCGCCAGCAGCCGGTTGGGAGCAACTAATGAAAAACTGTTTTTT
NA TRBD1 TRBJ2-2 TRBV4-3 CASSQDHGTANTGELFF TGCGCCAGCAGCCAAGATCACGGGACAGCGAACACCGGGGAGCTGTTTTTT
NA TRBD2 TRBJ2-1 TRBV7-2 CANSLASGGSYNEQFF TGTGCCAACAGCTTAGCCAGCGGGGGATCCTACAATGAGCAGTTCTTC
NA NA TRBJ2-5 TRBV7-9 CASSLEGGPGETQYF TGTGCCAGCAGCTTAGAGGGGGGGCCAGGAGAGACCCAGTACTTC
NA NA TRBJ2-5 TRBV14 CASSQSLVETQYF TGTGCCAGCAGCCAATCTCTTGTGGAGACCCAGTACTTC
NA TRBD1 TRBJ1-3 TRBV15 CATSRQDRVQFRNTIYF TGTGCCACCAGCAGGCAAGACAGGGTTCAGTTCAGAAACACCATATATTTT
NA NA TRBJ1-1 TRBV6-5 CASSYQGNTEAFF TGTGCCAGCAGTTACCAGGGAAACACTGAAGCTTTCTTT
NA NA TRBJ2-3 TRBV7-8 CASSLAMARFVLDTQYF TGTGCCAGCAGCTTAGCGATGGCTAGATTTGTGTTGGATACGCAGTATTTT
NA TRBD2 TRBJ2-2 TRBV7-6 CASSIPTSSSGTAGELFF TGTGCCAGCAGCATTCCGACATCCTCTAGCGGGACGGCCGGGGAGCTGTTTTTT
NA NA TRBJ1-3 TRBV7-8 CASSGRGFSGNTIYF TGTGCCAGCAGCGGCAGGGGTTTCTCTGGAAACACCATATATTTT
NA TRBD1 TRBJ1-3 TRBV6-5 CASSTDRDAGNTIYF TGTGCCAGCAGTACTGACAGGGATGCTGGAAACACCATATATTTT
NA NA TRBJ2-3 TRBV19 CASSIGSSTDTQYF TGTGCCAGTAGTATAGGGAGTAGCACAGATACGCAGTATTTT
NA TRBD1 TRBJ1-2 TRBV2 CASSMGQNYGYTF TGTGCCAGCAGCATGGGACAGAACTATGGCTACACCTTC
NA NA TRBJ1-1 TRBV15 CVFEGEAFF TGTGTCTTCGAGGGTGAAGCTTTCTTT
NA NA TRBJ1-2 TRBV2 CASSESGVYGYTF TGTGCCAGCAGTGAATCGGGGGTGTATGGCTACACCTTC
NA TRBD1 TRBJ1-1 TRBV19 CASIPPPPHRGQTEAFF TGTGCCAGTATCCCCCCACCCCCCCACAGGGGGCAGACTGAAGCTTTCTTT
NA NA TRBJ1-1 TRBV21-1 CASNRGALNLGDTEAFF TGTGCCAGCAACAGGGGGGCATTAAACCTGGGGGACACTGAAGCTTTCTTT
NA NA TRBJ1-5 TRBV6-2/TRBV6-3 CASSTVVQGVRDQPQHF TGTGCCAGCAGCACCGTGGTACAGGGCGTCCGAGATCAGCCCCAGCATTTT
NA TRBD1 TRBJ2-7 TRBV5-5 CASSLGRQGNSVYF TGTGCCAGCAGCTTGGGAAGACAGGGGAATTCAGTATACTTC
NA NA TRBJ2-7 TRBV7-9 CASSHQTLVGEQYF TGTGCCAGCAGCCATCAAACCCTAGTAGGCGAGCAGTACTTC
NA NA TRBJ2-1 TRBV7-2 CASSLPVPNEQFF TGTGCCAGCAGCTTACCAGTGCCCAATGAGCAGTTCTTC
NA NA TRBJ1-1 TRBV7-2 CASSSGPNTEAFF TGTGCCAGCAGCTCTGGCCCGAACACTGAAGCTTTCTTT
NA NA TRBJ1-3 TRBV28 CASIPTPGGNGNTIYF TGTGCCAGCATCCCCACTCCGGGGGGGAATGGAAACACCATATATTTT
NA TRBD2 TRBJ2-7 TRBV28 CASSEHTGGGYEQYF TGTGCCAGCAGCGAGCACACGGGGGGGGGCTACGAGCAGTACTTC
NA TRBD1 TRBJ1-3 TRBV2 CASRKTQGRDGNTIYF TGTGCCAGCAGGAAGACACAGGGGCGGGATGGAAACACCATATATTTT
NA NA TRBJ2-1 TRBV5-1 CASSLLLIGNEQFF TGCGCCAGCAGCTTACTGCTTATTGGCAATGAGCAGTTCTTC
once TRBD2 TRBJ2-4 TRBV19 CASRGGWRLAGVLAAKNIQYF TGTGCCAGTAGGGGGGGGTGGAGACTAGCGGGAGTACTAGCGGCCAAAAACATTCAGTACTTC
NA NA TRBJ1-2 TRBV29-1 CSVASVFGYTF TGCAGCGTTGCCTCAGTCTTCGGCTACACCTTC
NA NA TRBJ1-3 TRBV24-1 CATSGGGNTIYF TGTGCCACCAGTGGGGGCGGAAACACCATATATTTT
NA NA TRBJ2-2 TRBV30 CAWSERARAGELFF TGTGCCTGGAGTGAGAGGGCGCGCGCCGGGGAGCTGTTTTTT
NA TRBD1 TRBJ2-2 TRBV3-1/TRBV3-2 CASSQAWDRGDTGELFF TGTGCCAGCAGCCAAGCGTGGGACAGGGGGGACACCGGGGAGCTGTTTTTT
NA NA TRBJ1-2 TRBV10-2 CASSGVQNYGYTF TGCGCCAGCAGTGGGGTACAGAACTATGGCTACACCTTC
NA NA TRBJ2-6 TRBV27 CASGTQGSGANVLTF TGTGCCAGCGGAACCCAGGGTTCTGGGGCCAACGTCCTGACTTTC